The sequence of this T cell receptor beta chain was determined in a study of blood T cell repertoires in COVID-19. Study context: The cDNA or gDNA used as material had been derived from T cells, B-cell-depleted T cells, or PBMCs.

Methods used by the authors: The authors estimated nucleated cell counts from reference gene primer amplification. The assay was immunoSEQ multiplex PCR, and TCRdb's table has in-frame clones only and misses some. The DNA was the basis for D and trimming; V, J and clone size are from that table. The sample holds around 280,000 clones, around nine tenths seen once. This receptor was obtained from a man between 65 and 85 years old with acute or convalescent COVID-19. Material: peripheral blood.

This CDR3 is CASLAGGPQDTQYF. The CDR3 DNA is TGTGCCAGCCTAGCGGGGGGGCCCCAAGATACGCAGTATTTT. V gene TRBV6-5 combines with J gene TRBJ2-3; TRBD2 matches 12 bases. CDR1 is MNHEY, CDR2 SVGAGI, per germline. The CDR3 totals 14 residues. V dropped 8 bases and J dropped 5; count of bases not matched to a gene: 5.